The T cell receptor beta chain described here comes from a study of shared clonotypes between healthy human individuals. CDR3 size: 12 residues. V was shortened by 2 bases and J by 4 bases, with 4 bases between the two germline ends. Germline CDR1 MDHEN, CDR2 SYDVKM. The protocol was immunoSEQ multiplex PCR, while the TCRdb copy is restricted to in-frame clones and leaves out a portion. The table lists 1,500,000 or so clones, roughly 96% of them singletons. On this clone itself: The same CDR3 can be traced to other DNA sequences in this sample.

The gene calls are TRBV28 and TRBJ2-3; D gene uncertain. The source is a man aged 30-40 years in good health. The material sequenced was naive CD4+ T cells sorted from blood. The subset here: CD45RA+ positively selected. CDR3 DNA sequence: TGTGCCAGCAGTTTACTAGCAGATACGCAGTATTTT. Translated: CASSLLADTQYF.